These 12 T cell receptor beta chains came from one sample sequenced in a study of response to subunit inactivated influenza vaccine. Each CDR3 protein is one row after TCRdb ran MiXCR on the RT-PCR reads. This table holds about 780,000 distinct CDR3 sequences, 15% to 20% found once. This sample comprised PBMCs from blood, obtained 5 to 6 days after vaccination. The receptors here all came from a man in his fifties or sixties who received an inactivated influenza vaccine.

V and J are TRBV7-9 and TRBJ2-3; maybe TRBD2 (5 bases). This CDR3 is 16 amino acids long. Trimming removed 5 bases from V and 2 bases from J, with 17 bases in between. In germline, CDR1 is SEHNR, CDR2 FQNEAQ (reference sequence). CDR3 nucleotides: TGTGCCAGCAGCGAGGGAGACCCGCGCCCCACAGATACGCAGTATTTT. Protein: CASSEGDPRPTDTQYF.

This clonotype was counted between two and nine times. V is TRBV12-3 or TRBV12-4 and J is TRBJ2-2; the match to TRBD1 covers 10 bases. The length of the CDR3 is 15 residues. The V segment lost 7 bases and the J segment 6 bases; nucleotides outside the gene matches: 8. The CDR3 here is CASTPDRGRAGELFF. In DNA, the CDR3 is TGTGCCAGCACCCCCGACAGGGGGCGCGCCGGGGAGCTGTTTTTT.

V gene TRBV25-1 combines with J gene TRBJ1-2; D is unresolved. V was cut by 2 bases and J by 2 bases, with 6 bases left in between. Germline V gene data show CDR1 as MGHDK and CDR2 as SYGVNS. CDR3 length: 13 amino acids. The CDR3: CASSETHNYGYTF. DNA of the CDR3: TGTGCCAGCAGTGAAACACACAACTATGGCTACACCTTC.

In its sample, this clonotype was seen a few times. DNA of the CDR3: TGCAGTGCCATCCCCCATGGGACAAGCACAGATACGCAGTATTTT. Residues: CSAIPHGTSTDTQYF. This rearrangement joins TRBV20-1 to TRBJ2-3; possible D gene TRBD1, 6 bases. CDR3 size: 15 residues. CDR1 DFQATT and CDR2 SNEGSKA come from the germline V gene (reference sequence). The V end lost 6 bases, the J end lost 0 bases, and 16 bases lay between the germline ends.

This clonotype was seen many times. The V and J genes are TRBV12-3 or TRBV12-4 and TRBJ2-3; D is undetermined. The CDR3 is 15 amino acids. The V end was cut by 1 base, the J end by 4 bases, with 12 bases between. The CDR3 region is CASSLGRLGSDTQYF. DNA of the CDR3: TGTGCCAGCAGTTTAGGAAGGTTGGGATCAGATACGCAGTATTTT.

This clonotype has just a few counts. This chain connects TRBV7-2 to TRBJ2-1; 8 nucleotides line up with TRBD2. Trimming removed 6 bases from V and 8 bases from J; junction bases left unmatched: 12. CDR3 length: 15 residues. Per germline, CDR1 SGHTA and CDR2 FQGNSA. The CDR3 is CASRKPGLASDEQFF. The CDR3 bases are TGTGCCAGCAGGAAGCCTGGACTAGCTTCGGATGAGCAGTTCTTC.

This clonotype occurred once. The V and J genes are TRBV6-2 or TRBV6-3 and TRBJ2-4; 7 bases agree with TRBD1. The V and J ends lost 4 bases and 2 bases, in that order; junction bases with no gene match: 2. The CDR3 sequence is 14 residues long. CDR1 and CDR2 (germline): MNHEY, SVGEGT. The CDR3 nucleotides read TGTGCCAGCAGTTCGACAGGGACCAAAAACATTCAGTACTTC. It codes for CASSSTGTKNIQYF.

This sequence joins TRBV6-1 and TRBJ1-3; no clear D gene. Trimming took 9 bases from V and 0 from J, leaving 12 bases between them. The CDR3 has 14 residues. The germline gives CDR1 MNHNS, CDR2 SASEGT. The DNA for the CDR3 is TGTGCCAGACCTGAGCTCCCCTCTGGAAACACCATATATTTT. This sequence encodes CARPELPSGNTIYF.

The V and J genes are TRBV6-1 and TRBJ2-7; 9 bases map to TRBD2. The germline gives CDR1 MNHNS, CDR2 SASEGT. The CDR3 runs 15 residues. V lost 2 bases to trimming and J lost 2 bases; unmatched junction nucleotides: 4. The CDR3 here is CASSEPGLATYEQYF. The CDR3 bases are TGTGCCAGCAGTGAACCGGGACTAGCAACCTACGAGCAGTACTTC.

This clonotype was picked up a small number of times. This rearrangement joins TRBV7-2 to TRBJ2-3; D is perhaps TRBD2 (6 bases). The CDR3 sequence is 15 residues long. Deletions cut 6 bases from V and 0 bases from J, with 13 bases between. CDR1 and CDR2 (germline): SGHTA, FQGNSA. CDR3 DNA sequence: TGTGCCAGCAGTATTCCTAGCGCTAGCACAGATACGCAGTATTTT. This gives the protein CASSIPSASTDTQYF.

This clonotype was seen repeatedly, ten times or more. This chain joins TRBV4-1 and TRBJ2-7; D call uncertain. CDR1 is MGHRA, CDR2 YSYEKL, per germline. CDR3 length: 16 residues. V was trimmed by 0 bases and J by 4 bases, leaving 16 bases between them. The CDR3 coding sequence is TGCGCCAGCAGCCAAGACCCCCTTCCGTCCCTATACGAGCAGTACTTC. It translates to CASSQDPLPSLYEQYF.

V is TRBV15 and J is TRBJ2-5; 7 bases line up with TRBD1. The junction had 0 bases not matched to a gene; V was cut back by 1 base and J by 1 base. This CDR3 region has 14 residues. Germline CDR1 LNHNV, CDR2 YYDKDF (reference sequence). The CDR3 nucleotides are TGTGCCACCAGCAGAGGGACAGGCCAAGAGACCCAGTACTTC. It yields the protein CATSRGTGQETQYF.